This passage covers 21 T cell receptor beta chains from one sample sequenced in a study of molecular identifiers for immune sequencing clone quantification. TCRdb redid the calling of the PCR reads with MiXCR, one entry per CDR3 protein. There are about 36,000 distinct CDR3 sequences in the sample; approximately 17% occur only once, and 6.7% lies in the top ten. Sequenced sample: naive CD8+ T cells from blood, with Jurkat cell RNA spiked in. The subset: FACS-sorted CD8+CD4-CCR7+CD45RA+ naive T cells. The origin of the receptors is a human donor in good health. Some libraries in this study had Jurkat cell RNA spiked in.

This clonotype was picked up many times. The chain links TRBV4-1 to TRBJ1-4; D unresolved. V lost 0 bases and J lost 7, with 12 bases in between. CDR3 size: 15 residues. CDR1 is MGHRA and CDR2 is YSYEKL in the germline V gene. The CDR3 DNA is TGCGCCAGCAGCCAAGAGGCCAGGTGGTCTGAAAAACTGTTTTTT. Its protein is CASSQEARWSEKLFF.

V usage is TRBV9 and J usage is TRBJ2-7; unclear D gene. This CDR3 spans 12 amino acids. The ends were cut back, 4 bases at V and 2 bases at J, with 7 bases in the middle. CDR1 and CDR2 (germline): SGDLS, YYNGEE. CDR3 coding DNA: TGTGCCAGCAGCTCCGGACCCTACGAGCAGTACTTC. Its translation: CASSSGPYEQYF.

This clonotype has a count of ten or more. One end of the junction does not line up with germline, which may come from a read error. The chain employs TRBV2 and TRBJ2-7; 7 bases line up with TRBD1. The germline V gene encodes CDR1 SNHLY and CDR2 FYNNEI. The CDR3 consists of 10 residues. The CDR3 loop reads CATKLTGNCF. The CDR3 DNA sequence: TGTGCCACCAAATTGACAGGGAACTGCTTC.

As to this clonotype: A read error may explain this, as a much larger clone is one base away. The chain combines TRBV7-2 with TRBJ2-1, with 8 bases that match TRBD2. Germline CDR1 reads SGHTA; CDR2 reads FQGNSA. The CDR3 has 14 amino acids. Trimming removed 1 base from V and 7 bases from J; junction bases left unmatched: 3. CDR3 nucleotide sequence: TGTGCCAGCAGCTTAGGGCCTAGCGGGAATGAGCAGTTCTTC. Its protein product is CASSLGPSGNEQFF.

CDR3 amino acids: CASSFFGSRQETQYF. The CDR3 DNA reads as TGTGCCAGCAGTTTCTTTGGTAGTAGGCAAGAGACCCAGTACTTC. The gene calls are TRBV27 and TRBJ2-5; D gene ambiguous. Germline assignment: CDR1 MNHEY and CDR2 SMNVEV (reference sequence). The V and J ends lost 3 bases and 2 bases respectively, with 13 bases between them. The CDR3 contains 15 residues.

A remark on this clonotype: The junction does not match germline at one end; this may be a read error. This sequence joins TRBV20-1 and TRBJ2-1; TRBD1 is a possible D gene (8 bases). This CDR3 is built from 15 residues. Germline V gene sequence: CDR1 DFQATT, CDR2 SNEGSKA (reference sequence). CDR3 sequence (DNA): TGCAGTGCTAGAGATCTGGACAGGGAGGGAAATGAGCGGTTCTTC. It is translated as CSARDLDREGNERFF.

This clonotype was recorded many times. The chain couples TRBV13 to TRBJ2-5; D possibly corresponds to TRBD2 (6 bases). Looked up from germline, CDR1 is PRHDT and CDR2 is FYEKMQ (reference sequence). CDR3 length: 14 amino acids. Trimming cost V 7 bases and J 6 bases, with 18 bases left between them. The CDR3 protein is CASNLGTEPKTQYF. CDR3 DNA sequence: TGTGCCAGCAACCTAGGGACTGAACCGAAGACCCAGTACTTC.

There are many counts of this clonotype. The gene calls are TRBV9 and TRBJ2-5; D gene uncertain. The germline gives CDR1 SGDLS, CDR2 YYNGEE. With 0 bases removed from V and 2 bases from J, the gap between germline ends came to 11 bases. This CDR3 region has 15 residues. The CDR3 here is CASSVDGSFQETQYF. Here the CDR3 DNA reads TGTGCCAGCAGCGTAGATGGTAGCTTTCAAGAGACCCAGTACTTC.

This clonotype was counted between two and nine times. For the CDR3, the DNA is TGTGCCAGCAGTTTTGGGGGAGGAGGCTACGAGCAGTACTTC. This gives the protein CASSFGGGGYEQYF. The V call is TRBV28, the J call TRBJ2-7, with D perhaps TRBD2 (6 bases). CDR1 is MDHEN and CDR2 is SYDVKM in the germline V gene. The V gene lost 3 bases and the J gene lost 3 bases, with 12 bases spanning the gap. The CDR3 covers 14 residues. The whole variable domain, remainder taken from reference TRBV28 and TRBJ2-7, is DVKVTQSSRYLVKRTGEKVFLECVQDMDHENMFWYRQDPGLGLRLIYFSYDVKMKEKGDIPEGYSVSREKKERFSLILESASTNQTSMYLCASSFGGGGYEQYFGPGTRLTVT.

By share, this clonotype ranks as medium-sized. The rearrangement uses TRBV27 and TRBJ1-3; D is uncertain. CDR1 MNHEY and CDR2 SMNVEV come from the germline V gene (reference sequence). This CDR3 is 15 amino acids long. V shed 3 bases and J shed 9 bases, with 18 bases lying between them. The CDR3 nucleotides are TGTGCCAGCAGTTTGTCCGGCAGCCTTGCGGGCACCATATATTTT. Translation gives CASSLSGSLAGTIYF.

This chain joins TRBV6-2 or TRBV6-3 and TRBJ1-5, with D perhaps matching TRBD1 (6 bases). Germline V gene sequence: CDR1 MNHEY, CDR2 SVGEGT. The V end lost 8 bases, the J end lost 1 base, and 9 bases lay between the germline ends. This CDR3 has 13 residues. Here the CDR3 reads CASADRSNQPQHF. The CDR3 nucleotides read TGTGCCAGCGCCGACAGGAGCAATCAGCCCCAGCATTTT.

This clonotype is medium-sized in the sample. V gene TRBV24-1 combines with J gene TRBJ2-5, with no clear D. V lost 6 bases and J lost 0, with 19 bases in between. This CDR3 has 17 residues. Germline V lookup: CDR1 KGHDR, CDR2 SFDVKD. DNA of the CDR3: TGTGCCACCAGTAATGCGGTGGTAGTGGGGTACCAAGAGACCCAGTACTTC. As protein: CATSNAVVVGYQETQYF.

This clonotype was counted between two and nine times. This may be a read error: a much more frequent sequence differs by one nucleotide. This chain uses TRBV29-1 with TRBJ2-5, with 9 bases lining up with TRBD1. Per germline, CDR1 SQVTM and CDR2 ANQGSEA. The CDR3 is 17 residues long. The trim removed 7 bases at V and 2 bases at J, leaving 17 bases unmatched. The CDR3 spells CSALTGTGMGYQETQYF. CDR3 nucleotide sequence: TGCAGCGCTCTTACCGGGACAGGGATGGGGTATCAAGAGACCCAGTACTTC.

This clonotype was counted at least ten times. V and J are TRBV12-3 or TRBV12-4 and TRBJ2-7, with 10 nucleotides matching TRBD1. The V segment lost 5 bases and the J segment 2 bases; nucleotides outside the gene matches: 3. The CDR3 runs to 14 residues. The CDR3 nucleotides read TGTGCCAGCAGTGGGACAGGGGTCCCCTACGAGCAGTACTTC. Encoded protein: CASSGTGVPYEQYF.

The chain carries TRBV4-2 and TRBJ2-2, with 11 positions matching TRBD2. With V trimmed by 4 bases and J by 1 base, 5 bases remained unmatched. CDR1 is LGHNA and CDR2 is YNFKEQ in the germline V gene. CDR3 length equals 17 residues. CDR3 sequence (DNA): TGTGCCAGCAGCCCACGGACTAGCGGGCTGAACACCGGGGAGCTGTTTTTT. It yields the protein CASSPRTSGLNTGELFF.

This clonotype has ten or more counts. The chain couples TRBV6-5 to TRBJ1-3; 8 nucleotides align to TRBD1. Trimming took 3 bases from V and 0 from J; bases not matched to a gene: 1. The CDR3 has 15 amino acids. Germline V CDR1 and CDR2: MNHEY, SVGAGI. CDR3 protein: CASSYTGGSGNTIYF. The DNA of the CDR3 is TGTGCCAGCAGTTATACAGGGGGCTCTGGAAACACCATATATTTT.

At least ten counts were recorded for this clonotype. This chain's CDR3 is CASGSGTGGLSYNEQFF. In DNA, the CDR3 is TGTGCCAGCGGATCTGGGACAGGGGGCTTGTCCTACAATGAGCAGTTCTTC. The J gene is TRBJ2-1, the V gene TRBV28; 12 bases are shared with TRBD1. The CDR3 extends over 17 amino acids. Germline values: CDR1 MDHEN, CDR2 SYDVKM. V shed 8 bases and J 1 base; nucleotides not matched to a gene: 9.

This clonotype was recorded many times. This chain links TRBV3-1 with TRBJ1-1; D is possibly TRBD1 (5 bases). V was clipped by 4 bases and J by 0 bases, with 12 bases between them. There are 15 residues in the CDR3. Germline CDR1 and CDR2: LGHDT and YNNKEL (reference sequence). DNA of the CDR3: TGTGCCAGCAGCCCTAAACAGGTAATGAACACTGAAGCTTTCTTT. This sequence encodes CASSPKQVMNTEAFF.

For the CDR3, the DNA is TGTGCCAGCAGCCTCACATATTCCCCCCGTGGCGGGGAGCTGTTTTTT. Translating it yields CASSLTYSPRGGELFF. The V and J genes are TRBV7-8 and TRBJ2-2; D call uncertain. Germline assignment: CDR1 SGHVS and CDR2 FQNEAQ. V was trimmed by 5 bases and J by 7 bases, leaving 20 bases between them. CDR3 length equals 16 residues.

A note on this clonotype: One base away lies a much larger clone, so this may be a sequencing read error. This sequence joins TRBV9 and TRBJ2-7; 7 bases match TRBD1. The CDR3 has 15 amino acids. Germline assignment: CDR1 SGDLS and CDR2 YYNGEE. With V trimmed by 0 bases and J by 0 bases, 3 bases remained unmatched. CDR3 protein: CASSVAAGGSYEQYF. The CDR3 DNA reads TGTGCCAGCAGCGTAGCGGCAGGGGGCTCCTACGAGCAGTACTTC.

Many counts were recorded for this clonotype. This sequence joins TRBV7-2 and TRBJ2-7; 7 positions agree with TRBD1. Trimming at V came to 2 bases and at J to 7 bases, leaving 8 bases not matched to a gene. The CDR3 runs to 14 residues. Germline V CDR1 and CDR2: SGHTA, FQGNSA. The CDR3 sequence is CASSLRLPGGEQYF. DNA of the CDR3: TGTGCCAGCAGCTTAAGGCTGCCAGGGGGAGAGCAGTACTTC.